The rows below give T cell receptor beta chains drawn from one sample of a study of T cell responses to AZD1222 COVID-19 vaccine. Libraries were prepared by immunoSEQ multiplex PCR; TCRdb keeps only in-frame clonotypes and omits some of them. Seen here are 150,000 to 200,000 clones, 85% to 90% observed once, and the top ten hold approximately 1.6%. Source: peripheral blood, taken on day 0 of AZD1222 vaccination. The receptor source for this set is an adult in good health. The CDR3 runs from the conserved cysteine through the conserved F or W. The D gene is left open where the match is weak. Only some rows state a clone size, as once, few, many or a class for expanded clones.

j_call clone_size d_call v_call cdr3_aa cdr3_nt
TRBJ2-1 - - TRBV11-2 CASSPTQRSYNEQFF TGTGCCAGCAGCCCCACTCAGAGATCCTACAATGAGCAGTTCTTC
TRBJ2-5 - - TRBV28 CASSPYLNSATQYF TGTGCCAGCAGTCCCTACTTGAATTCGGCGACCCAGTACTTC
TRBJ2-1 - TRBD2 TRBV6-2/TRBV6-3 CASSYSASGGRDEQFF TGTGCCAGCAGTTATTCTGCTAGCGGGGGGCGGGATGAGCAGTTCTTC
TRBJ1-1 - TRBD1 TRBV15 CATSRGHRGSRGTEAFF TGTGCCACCAGCAGAGGACACAGGGGTTCGCGTGGGACTGAAGCTTTCTTT
TRBJ1-1 few - TRBV20-1 CSASDSPEAFF TGCAGTGCTAGCGACAGTCCTGAAGCTTTCTTT
TRBJ1-2 - - TRBV9 CASSFKQEGGYTF TGTGCCAGCAGCTTTAAGCAGGAGGGAGGCTACACCTTC
TRBJ1-1 - - TRBV15 CATSGGLNTEAFF TGTGCCACCAGCGGAGGCCTGAACACTGAAGCTTTCTTT
TRBJ2-7 - TRBD2 TRBV6-5 CASRPKREYDEQYF TGTGCCAGCAGGCCCAAGCGGGAGTACGACGAGCAGTACTTC
TRBJ1-2 - - TRBV12-3/TRBV12-4 CASSSPGRISF TGTGCCAGCAGCTCACCGGGACGAATTTCCTTC
TRBJ2-1 - - TRBV19 CASTGPGADEQFF TGTGCCAGTACCGGGCCAGGGGCGGATGAGCAGTTCTTC
TRBJ1-4 - - TRBV28 CASSSPGGTTPSTNEKLFF TGTGCCAGCAGCTCCCCGGGGGGGACTACCCCCTCAACTAATGAAAAACTGTTTTTT
TRBJ1-4 - - TRBV5-1 CASRPTGQINEKLFF TGCGCCAGCAGGCCTACAGGACAGATTAATGAAAAACTGTTTTTT
TRBJ1-2 - - TRBV28 CASRALGNYGYTF TGTGCCAGCCGAGCCTTGGGGAACTATGGCTACACCTTC
TRBJ1-3 - - TRBV9 CASSVGGGDGNTIYF TGTGCCAGCAGCGTAGGCGGGGGAGACGGAAACACCATATATTTT
TRBJ1-1 - - TRBV5-1 CASSDGRDTEAFF TGCGCCAGCAGCGATGGCAGGGACACTGAAGCTTTCTTT
TRBJ2-1 - TRBD1 TRBV7-6 CASSTPDRGHNEQFF TGTGCCAGCAGCACCCCGGACAGGGGGCACAATGAGCAGTTCTTC
TRBJ1-2 - - TRBV20-1 CSASPAPSRGYTF TGCAGTGCTAGTCCAGCCCCGTCGAGGGGCTACACCTTC
TRBJ2-3 - TRBD2 TRBV7-2 CASSFRLAGGRDTQYF TGTGCCAGCAGCTTTAGACTAGCGGGAGGGAGGGATACGCAGTATTTT
TRBJ2-5 - - TRBV3-1/TRBV3-2 CASSPGGQTQYF TGTGCCAGCAGCCCCGGGGGACAGACCCAGTACTTC
TRBJ1-4 - TRBD1 TRBV24-1 CATSDLPSLLGQGGIPEKLFF TGTGCCACCAGTGATTTGCCGTCGCTCCTCGGGCAGGGGGGCATTCCTGAAAAACTGTTTTTT
TRBJ1-1 - TRBD1 TRBV6-5 CASSLETGLATEAFF TGTGCCAGCAGTCTAGAGACAGGGTTGGCCACTGAAGCTTTCTTT
TRBJ1-2 once - TRBV18 CASSPSGTRYYGYTF TGTGCCAGCTCACCATCCGGGACTCGATACTATGGCTACACCTTC
TRBJ1-6 - - TRBV20-1 CSASDTNFDSPLHF TGCAGTGCTAGTGACACCAATTTCGATTCACCCCTCCACTTT
TRBJ2-3 - - TRBV5-1 CASTLGSATDTQYF TGCGCCAGCACCCTGGGGAGTGCCACAGATACGCAGTATTTT
TRBJ2-6 - - TRBV3-1/TRBV3-2 CASSLTGGGANVLTF TGTGCCAGCAGCCTAACAGGTGGTGGGGCCAACGTCCTGACTTTC
TRBJ2-7 - - TRBV7-2 CASSLGGPGTPRTEQYF TGTGCCAGCAGCTTAGGGGGGCCCGGGACTCCCAGGACCGAGCAGTACTTC
TRBJ2-7 - - TRBV19 CASSIDLLSYEQYF TGTGCCAGTAGTATCGACCTACTCTCCTACGAGCAGTACTTC
TRBJ2-6 - - TRBV19 CASSTPHGRGANVLTF TGTGCCAGTAGTACCCCCCATGGTCGGGGGGCCAACGTCCTGACTTTC
TRBJ2-1 - - TRBV5-1 CASTLTGTKSNEQFF TGCGCCAGCACCCTTACAGGGACCAAATCCAATGAGCAGTTCTTC
TRBJ1-2 - - TRBV6-1 CASSEPQGRSYTF TGTGCCAGCAGTGAACCACAGGGTAGGAGCTACACCTTC
TRBJ1-3 - - TRBV28 CASSPGQLGNTIYF TGTGCCAGCAGCCCTGGACAGCTAGGAAACACCATATATTTT
TRBJ1-4 - - TRBV11-2 CASSLLGREEKLFF TGTGCCAGCAGCTTATTGGGGAGGGAAGAAAAACTGTTTTTT
TRBJ1-3 - - TRBV7-9 CASRRGAGRLGNTIYF TGTGCCAGCAGAAGGGGGGCCGGCCGGTTGGGAAACACCATATATTTT
TRBJ1-2 - - TRBV19 CASSMGYGYTF TGTGCCAGTAGTATGGGGTACGGCTACACCTTC
TRBJ1-2 - - TRBV7-2 CASSTTPQGIQSGYTF TGTGCCAGCAGCACCACACCCCAGGGGATTCAGTCTGGCTACACCTTC
TRBJ1-1 - - TRBV5-1 CASSLYRGNTEAFF TGCGCCAGCAGCTTATACCGAGGAAACACTGAAGCTTTCTTT
TRBJ2-7 - - TRBV7-2 CASSFGPTLAGEQYF TGTGCCAGCAGCTTCGGGCCTACACTGGCGGGCGAGCAGTACTTC
TRBJ1-1 - - TRBV5-1 CASSLEPSWGRGNTEAFF TGCGCCAGCAGCTTGGAGCCGTCCTGGGGGAGGGGGAACACTGAAGCTTTCTTT
TRBJ2-3 - - TRBV20-1 CSVRITDTQYF TGCAGTGTGAGGATCACAGATACGCAGTATTTT
TRBJ2-2 - - TRBV7-3 CASSLTGERTGELFF TGTGCCAGCAGCTTAACGGGGGAAAGGACCGGGGAGCTGTTTTTT
TRBJ2-5 few TRBD1 TRBV19 CASSIIIGTGGRQETQYF TGTGCCAGTAGTATAATAATAGGGACAGGGGGTAGGCAAGAGACCCAGTACTTC
TRBJ2-7 - - TRBV4-1 CASSQELASYEQYF TGCGCCAGCAGCCAAGAATTAGCCTCCTACGAGCAGTACTTC
TRBJ2-3 - - TRBV5-5 CASSLASGGAADTQYF TGTGCCAGCAGCTTGGCCTCAGGGGGGGCGGCAGATACGCAGTATTTT